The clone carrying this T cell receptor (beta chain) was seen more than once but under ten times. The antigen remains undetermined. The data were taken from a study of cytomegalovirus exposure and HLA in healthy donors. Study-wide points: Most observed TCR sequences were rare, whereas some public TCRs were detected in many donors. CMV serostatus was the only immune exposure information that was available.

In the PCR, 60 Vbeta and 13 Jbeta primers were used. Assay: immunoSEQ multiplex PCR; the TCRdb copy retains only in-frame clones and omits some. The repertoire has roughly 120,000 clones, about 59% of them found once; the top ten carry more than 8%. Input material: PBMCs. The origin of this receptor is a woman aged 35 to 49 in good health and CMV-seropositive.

In DNA, the CDR3 is TGTGCCAGCAGATCCGGGACAAAGTACCAAGAGACCCAGTACTTC. Amino acid sequence: CASRSGTKYQETQYF. The rearrangement uses TRBV28 and TRBJ2-5; tentative D call: TRBD1 (6 bases). The V and J ends lost 6 bases and 0 bases respectively, with 14 bases between them. Per germline, CDR1 MDHEN and CDR2 SYDVKM. CDR3 size: 15 residues.